This record covers a single TCR beta chain. The data were obtained in a study of blood T cell repertoires in COVID-19. Study summary: The United States, Italy and Spain supplied acute and convalescent COVID-19 samples. T cells, B-cell-depleted T cells, or PBMCs provided the cDNA or gDNA that served as material.

The CDR3 contains 17 residues. Germline CDR1 and CDR2: SGHTS and YDEGEE. Trimming took 0 bases from V and 2 from J; bases not matched to a gene: 7. Patients in Seattle were enrolled during active infection, then followed longitudinally. The table came from immunoSEQ multiplex PCR; TCRdb's copy has only in-frame clones and leaves some out. This sample has 81,000 or so clones, with 85% found just once. The source is a man aged 45 to 65 with COVID-19, enrolled during active disease. Sequencing was performed on peripheral blood. The chain couples TRBV5-8 to TRBJ2-3, with 9 bases that match TRBD2. As DNA, the CDR3 is TGTGCCAGCAGCTTGGATCTAGCGGGGATGAACACAGATACGCAGTATTTT. Protein sequence: CASSLDLAGMNTDTQYF.